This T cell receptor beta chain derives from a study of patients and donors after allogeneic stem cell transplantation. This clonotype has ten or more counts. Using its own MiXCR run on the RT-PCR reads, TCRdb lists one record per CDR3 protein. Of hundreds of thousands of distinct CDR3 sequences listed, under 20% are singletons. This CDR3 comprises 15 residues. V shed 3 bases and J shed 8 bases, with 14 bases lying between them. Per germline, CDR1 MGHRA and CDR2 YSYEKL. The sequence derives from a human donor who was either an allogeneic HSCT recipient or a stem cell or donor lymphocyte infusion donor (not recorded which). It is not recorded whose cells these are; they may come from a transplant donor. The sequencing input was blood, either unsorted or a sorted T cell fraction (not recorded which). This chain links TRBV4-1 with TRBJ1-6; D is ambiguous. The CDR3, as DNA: TGCGCCAGCAGCCAGCTTGGGGTCGCGCATTCACCCCTCCACTTT. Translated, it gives CASSQLGVAHSPLHF.